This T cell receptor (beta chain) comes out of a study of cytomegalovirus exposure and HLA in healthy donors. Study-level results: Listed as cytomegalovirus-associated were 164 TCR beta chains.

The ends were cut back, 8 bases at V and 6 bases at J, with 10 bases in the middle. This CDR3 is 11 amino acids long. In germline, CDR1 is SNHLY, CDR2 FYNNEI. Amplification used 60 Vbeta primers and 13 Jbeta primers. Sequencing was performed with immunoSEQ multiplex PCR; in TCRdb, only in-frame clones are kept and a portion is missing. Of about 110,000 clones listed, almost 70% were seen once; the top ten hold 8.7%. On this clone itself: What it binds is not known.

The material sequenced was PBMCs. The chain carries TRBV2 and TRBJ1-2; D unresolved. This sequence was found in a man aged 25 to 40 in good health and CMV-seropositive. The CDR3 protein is CASLEVDGYTF. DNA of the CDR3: TGTGCCAGCCTCGAGGTGGATGGCTACACCTTC.